This TCR beta chain was identified during a study of T cells after yellow fever vaccination. Overall study findings and caveats: The secondary response showed a weaker magnitude and a faster peak, day 5 versus 15. A small proportion of clonotypes was detected in both the CD4 and CD8 compartments. Subsequent booster samples again held most clones from primary vaccination (under 98% CD4, roughly 88% CD8).

5'RACE template switching added a universal primer site and UMIs to TCR cDNA. TCRdb redid the calling of the 5' RACE reads with MiXCR, one entry per CDR3 protein. The sample records about 400,000 distinct CDR3 sequences, around 6.4% being singletons. This clonotype was observed a handful of times. The antigen is unknown. This TCR came from a man aged 30 to 45 who received the YFV17D yellow fever vaccine. Sequences were derived from PBMCs, sampled 5 days after the yellow fever booster vaccination.

The CDR3 nucleotides read TGCGCCAGCAGCTCGGGCAGGGGGAGATTTCTTGAAGAGACCCAGTACTTC. It encodes CASSSGRGRFLEETQYF. The chain is built from TRBV5-1 and TRBJ2-5, with 7 bases aligning to TRBD1. The germline V gene has CDR1 SGHRS and CDR2 YFSETQ. This CDR3 region has 17 residues. V was clipped by 3 bases and J by 3 bases; unmatched bases: 14.